The 18 T cell receptor beta chains listed next were all sequenced from one sample in a study of neurological immune-mediated disorders. MiXCR, applied by TCRdb to the 5' RACE reads, yields one record per CDR3 protein. The table records some 87,000 distinct CDR3 sequences, approximately 5.8% of them present only once. The time point was: longitudinal time-point 2. Sequencing was performed on PBMCs. These receptors came from a woman aged 60-75 years with multiple sclerosis.

The chain carries TRBV5-1 and TRBJ1-1; D perhaps matches TRBD1 (5 bases). V was cut by 0 bases and J by 6 bases, with 15 bases left in between. CDR1 is SGHRS, CDR2 YFSETQ, per germline. This CDR3 contains 15 residues. The CDR3 is CASSLGNVGVAEAFF. As DNA, the CDR3 is TGCGCCAGCAGCTTGGGTAATGTAGGGGTAGCTGAAGCTTTCTTT.

As regards this clonotype: A much larger clone sits a single nucleotide away, making a read error possible. The chain uses TRBV18 and TRBJ2-7; possible D gene TRBD1, 6 bases. The germline V and J ends were trimmed by 5 bases and 5 bases, with 16 bases remaining between them. This CDR3 is 14 amino acids long. Germline CDR1 KGHSH, CDR2 LQKENI. CDR3 region: CASSDLTGEHEQYF. Here the CDR3 DNA reads TGTGCCAGCTCAGATTTGACAGGAGAACACGAGCAGTACTTC. Full variable domain (remainder filled in from reference TRBV18 and TRBJ2-7): NAGVMQNPRHLVRRRGQEARLRCSPMKGHSHVYWYRQLPEEGLKFMVYLQKENIIDESGMPKERFSAEFPKEGPSILRIQQVVRGDSAAYFCASSDLTGEHEQYFGPGTRLTVT.

The table lists this clonotype with a few counts. The chain links TRBV15 to TRBJ1-1, with no clear D. This CDR3 is built from 14 residues. Trimming removed 0 bases at V and 4 bases at J, with 9 bases between. CDR1 and CDR2 (germline): LNHNV, YYDKDF (reference sequence). The CDR3 DNA reads as TGTGCCACCAGCAGAGATAAGTTCGGCACTGAAGCTTTCTTT. Its translation: CATSRDKFGTEAFF.

This clonotype occurred many times. The chain combines TRBV5-1 with TRBJ1-1; the D is unclear. CDR1 is SGHRS, CDR2 YFSETQ, per germline. This CDR3 is built from 13 residues. Trimming removed 1 base at V and 7 bases at J, with 11 bases between. This CDR3 reads CASSLPRAGEAFF. The CDR3 region has the DNA TGCGCCAGCAGCTTGCCACGAGCAGGTGAAGCTTTCTTT.

This clonotype occurred a few times. This chain links TRBV3-1 with TRBJ1-2; 11 positions agree with TRBD1. The CDR3 is made up of 15 amino acids. Germline CDR1 reads LGHDT; CDR2 reads YNNKEL (reference sequence). Trimming at V came to 6 bases and at J to 8 bases, leaving 11 bases not matched to a gene. The CDR3: CASRPRDRGAVGYTF. CDR3 bases: TGTGCCAGCAGGCCCAGGGACAGGGGGGCGGTAGGCTACACCTTC.

This clonotype showed up many times. The genes are TRBV5-1 and TRBJ2-1; 12 bases are shared with TRBD2. Germline V gives CDR1 SGHRS, CDR2 YFSETQ. The CDR3 covers 16 residues. Trimming at V came to 0 bases and at J to 5 bases, leaving 3 bases not matched to a gene. This CDR3 is CASSLGPSGGDNEQFF. CDR3 nucleotides: TGCGCCAGCAGCTTGGGACCTAGCGGGGGGGACAATGAGCAGTTCTTC.

This clonotype was found many times. The chain joins TRBV18 to TRBJ1-4, with 7 bases matching TRBD1. Germline V lookup: CDR1 KGHSH, CDR2 LQKENI. V shed 3 bases, J shed 5 bases, and the junction held 3 bases outside the gene matches. The length of the CDR3 is 14 residues. The CDR3 coding sequence is TGTGCCAGCTCACCGGGACAGTTCAATGAAAAACTGTTTTTT. This translates into CASSPGQFNEKLFF.

Many counts were recorded for this clonotype. The CDR3 DNA sequence: TGTGCCAGCAGCCCAGCGGGGGGGCCGGCAGATACGCAGTATTTT. It codes for CASSPAGGPADTQYF. V and J are TRBV9 and TRBJ2-3; TRBD2 matches 10 bases. Germline V gene data show CDR1 as SGDLS and CDR2 as YYNGEE. The CDR3 runs to 15 residues. The junction had 6 bases not matched to a gene; V was cut back by 4 bases and J by 4 bases.

This clonotype showed up many times. The J gene is TRBJ1-2, the V gene TRBV5-1; TRBD1 might be the D (6 bases). Trimming pared 1 base from V and 1 base from J, leaving 11 bases between. The germline CDR1 and CDR2 sequences are SGHRS and YFSETQ. The CDR3 contains 15 residues. CDR3 sequence (DNA): TGCGCCAGCAGCTTGCCCCGACAGGATAACTATGGCTACACCTTC. Encoded protein: CASSLPRQDNYGYTF.

Turning to this clonotype: This may come from a read error, since a much larger clone is one base off. The chain has TRBV11-2 and TRBJ2-7, with D tentatively TRBD1 (6 bases). Germline CDR1 SGHAT, CDR2 FQNNGV. The CDR3 loop spans 13 amino acids. V was cut by 7 bases and J by 7 bases, with 17 bases left in between. Here the CDR3 reads CASTKTRGGEQYF. The CDR3 DNA follows: TGTGCCAGCACCAAGACCAGGGGCGGAGAGCAGTACTTC.

This clonotype came up many times. CDR3 in amino acids: CASSPKTSPTGELFF. The CDR3 DNA sequence: TGCGCCAGCAGCCCCAAGACTAGTCCCACCGGGGAGCTGTTTTTT. The V and J genes are TRBV5-1 and TRBJ2-2; possibly TRBD2 for D (6 bases). The germline gives CDR1 SGHRS, CDR2 YFSETQ. V dropped 4 bases and J dropped 4 bases, with 14 bases sitting between them. The CDR3 extends over 15 amino acids.

This clonotype has ten or more counts. This chain joins TRBV10-3 and TRBJ1-5, with no clear D. Trimming removed 2 bases from V and 5 bases from J, with 13 bases in between. Germline V lookup: CDR1 ENHRY, CDR2 SYGVKD. This CDR3 is built from 15 residues. The CDR3: CAISETAGEDQPQHF. The CDR3, as DNA: TGTGCCATCAGTGAGACCGCGGGAGAAGATCAGCCCCAGCATTTT.

This clonotype was observed at least ten times. The chain recombines TRBV12-3 or TRBV12-4 with TRBJ2-4, with 8 bases that match TRBD1. This CDR3 spans 14 amino acids. The V segment lost 7 bases and the J segment 6 bases; nucleotides outside the gene matches: 8. CDR3 nucleotides: TGTGCCAGCACCACGGGACAGGCGATAAACATTCAGTACTTC. Translated: CASTTGQAINIQYF.

Regarding this clonotype: A much larger clone is a single base away; this may be a read error. The rearrangement uses TRBV7-2 and TRBJ2-7; D gene uncertain. Germline values: CDR1 SGHTA, CDR2 FQGNSA. V gave up 4 bases and J gave up 2 bases, with 6 bases separating them. CDR3 size: 12 residues. CDR3 nucleotides: TGTGCCAGCAGCTACTGGACCTACGAGCAGTACTTC. It specifies CASSYWTYEQYF.

This clonotype has just a few counts. This sequence joins TRBV7-2 and TRBJ1-5; 7 nucleotides align to TRBD1. Germline V gene data show CDR1 as SGHTA and CDR2 as FQGNSA. This CDR3 has 14 amino acids. Germline trimming cut 6 bases from V and 3 bases from J; bases unmatched to any gene: 5. CDR3 protein: CASRQTGFNQPQHF. In DNA, the CDR3 is TGTGCCAGCAGGCAGACAGGGTTCAATCAGCCCCAGCATTTT.

The CDR3 bases are TGTGCCAGCAGTGAACCCTTCGGGACTAGCGGAAAAAATGAGCAGTTCTTC. Its protein is CASSEPFGTSGKNEQFF. The rearrangement joins TRBV2 to TRBJ2-1; 11 bases align to TRBD2. This CDR3 spans 17 amino acids. After removal of 2 bases from V and 7 bases from J, the junction contained 10 bases not matched to a gene. Germline V lookup: CDR1 SNHLY, CDR2 FYNNEI.

The table lists this clonotype with many counts. The J gene is TRBJ1-2, the V gene TRBV12-3 or TRBV12-4; D is unclear. V was trimmed by 1 base and J by 4 bases, leaving 13 bases between them. CDR3 length: 15 residues. CDR3 residues: CASSLDRVSIYGYTF. In DNA form, the CDR3 reads TGTGCCAGCAGTTTAGATCGGGTGTCGATCTATGGCTACACCTTC.

This clonotype appeared many times. This chain connects TRBV5-1 to TRBJ1-6, with unresolved D. The CDR3 runs 12 residues. V gave up 1 base and J gave up 10 bases, with 6 bases separating them. Per the germline V gene, CDR1 is SGHRS and CDR2 is YFSETQ. The CDR3 reads CASSLFGSPLHF. The CDR3 region has the DNA TGCGCCAGCAGCTTGTTCGGGTCACCCCTCCACTTT.